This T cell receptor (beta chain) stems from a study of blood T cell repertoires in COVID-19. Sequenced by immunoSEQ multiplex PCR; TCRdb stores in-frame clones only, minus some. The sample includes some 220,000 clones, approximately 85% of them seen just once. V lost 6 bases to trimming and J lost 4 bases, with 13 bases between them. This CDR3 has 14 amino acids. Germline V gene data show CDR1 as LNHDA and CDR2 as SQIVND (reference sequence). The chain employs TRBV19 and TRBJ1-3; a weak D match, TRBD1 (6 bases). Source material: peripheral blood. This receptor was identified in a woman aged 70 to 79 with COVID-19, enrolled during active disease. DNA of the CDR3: TGTGCCAGTAGCAACAGGGCCTCAGGAAACACCATATATTTT. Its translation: CASSNRASGNTIYF.